What follows is one T cell receptor (beta chain) and its context. The data were taken from a study of T-cell reconstitution after alpha-beta-depleted transplantation in children. With V trimmed by 7 bases and J by 3 bases, 18 bases remained unmatched. The CDR3 is 19 residues long. The germline V gene encodes CDR1 SGHAT and CDR2 FQDESV (reference sequence). Unique molecular identifiers were incorporated into the prepared TCRbeta library. TCRdb independently ran MiXCR on the PCR reads; one entry per CDR3 protein. The repertoire has some 520,000 distinct CDR3 sequences, 32% of them found once; the top ten carry around 2.3%.

The sequence was obtained from a human donor who donated a stem cell graft to a child with aplastic anemia. Sequenced material: PBMCs from the stem cell graft donor, taken from the stem cell graft. The chain has TRBV11-1 and TRBJ2-1; 10 nucleotides agree with TRBD2. The CDR3 is CASNRSGRPGKGGYNEQFF. The CDR3 nucleotides read TGTGCCAGCAACCGTAGCGGGAGGCCCGGGAAGGGGGGCTACAATGAGCAGTTCTTC.